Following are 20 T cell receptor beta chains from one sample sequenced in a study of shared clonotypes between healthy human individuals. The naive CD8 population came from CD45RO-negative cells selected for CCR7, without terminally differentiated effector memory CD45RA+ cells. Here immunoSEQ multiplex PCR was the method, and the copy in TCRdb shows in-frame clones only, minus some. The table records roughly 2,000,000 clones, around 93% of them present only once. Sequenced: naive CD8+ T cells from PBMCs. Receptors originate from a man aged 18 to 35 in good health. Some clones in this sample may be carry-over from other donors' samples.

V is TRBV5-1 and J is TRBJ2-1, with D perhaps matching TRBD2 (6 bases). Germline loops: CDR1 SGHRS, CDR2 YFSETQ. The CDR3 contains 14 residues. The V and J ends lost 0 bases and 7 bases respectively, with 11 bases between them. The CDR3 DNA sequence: TGCGCCAGCAGCTTGGGTTTCGGGGGAAATGAGCAGTTCTTC. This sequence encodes CASSLGFGGNEQFF. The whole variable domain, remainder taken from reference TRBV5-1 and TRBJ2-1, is KAGVTQTPRYLIKTRGQQVTLSCSPISGHRSVSWYQQTPGQGLQFLFEYFSETQRNKGNFPGRFSGRQFSNSRSEMNVSTLELGDSALYLCASSLGFGGNEQFFGPGTRLTVL.

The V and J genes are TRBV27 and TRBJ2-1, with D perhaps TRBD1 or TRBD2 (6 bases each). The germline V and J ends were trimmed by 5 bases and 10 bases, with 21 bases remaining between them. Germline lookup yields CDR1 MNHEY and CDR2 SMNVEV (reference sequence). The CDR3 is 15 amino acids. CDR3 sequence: CASSPDPTGRYEQFF. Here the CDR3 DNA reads TGTGCCAGCAGTCCCGACCCAACAGGGAGGTACGAGCAGTTCTTC.

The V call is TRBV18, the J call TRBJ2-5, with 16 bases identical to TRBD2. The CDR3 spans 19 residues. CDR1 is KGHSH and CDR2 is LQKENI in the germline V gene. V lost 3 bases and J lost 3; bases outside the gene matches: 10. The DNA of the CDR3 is TGTGCCAGCTCACCGGAACCGGGACTAGCGGGAGGGCCAGAAGAGACCCAGTACTTC. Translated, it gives CASSPEPGLAGGPEETQYF.

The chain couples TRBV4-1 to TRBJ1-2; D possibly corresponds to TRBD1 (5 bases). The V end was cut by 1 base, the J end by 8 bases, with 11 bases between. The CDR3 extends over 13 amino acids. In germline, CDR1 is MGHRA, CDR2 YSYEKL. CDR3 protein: CASSQAGVNGYTF. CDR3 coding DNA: TGCGCCAGCAGCCAAGCGGGGGTTAACGGCTACACCTTC.

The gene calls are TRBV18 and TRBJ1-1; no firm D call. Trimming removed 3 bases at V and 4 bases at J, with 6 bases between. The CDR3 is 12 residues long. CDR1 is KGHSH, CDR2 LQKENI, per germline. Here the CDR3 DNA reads TGTGCCAGCTCACCTAGCGGCACTGAAGCTTTCTTT. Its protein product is CASSPSGTEAFF. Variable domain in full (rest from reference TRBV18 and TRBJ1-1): NAGVMQNPRHLVRRRGQEARLRCSPMKGHSHVYWYRQLPEEGLKFMVYLQKENIIDESGMPKERFSAEFPKEGPSILRIQQVVRGDSAAYFCASSPSGTEAFFGQGTRLTVV.

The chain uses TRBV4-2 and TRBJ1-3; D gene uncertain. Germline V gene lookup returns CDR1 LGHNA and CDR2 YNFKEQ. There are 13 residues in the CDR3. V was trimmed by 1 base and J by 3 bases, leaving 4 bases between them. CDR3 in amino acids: CASSQVGGNTIYF. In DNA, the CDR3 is TGTGCCAGCAGCCAAGTAGGTGGAAACACCATATATTTT.

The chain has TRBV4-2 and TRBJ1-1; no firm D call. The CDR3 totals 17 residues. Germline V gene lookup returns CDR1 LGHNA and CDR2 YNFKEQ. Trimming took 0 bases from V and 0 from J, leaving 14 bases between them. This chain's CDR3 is CASSQDPAGLVNTEAFF. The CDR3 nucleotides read TGTGCCAGCAGCCAAGACCCGGCCGGGTTGGTGAACACTGAAGCTTTCTTT.

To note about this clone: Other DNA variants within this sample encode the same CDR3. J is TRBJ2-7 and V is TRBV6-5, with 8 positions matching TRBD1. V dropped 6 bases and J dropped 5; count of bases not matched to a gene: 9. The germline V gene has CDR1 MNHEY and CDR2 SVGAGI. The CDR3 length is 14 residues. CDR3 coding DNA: TGTGCCAGCAGCCCCGGGACAGGAGGTGACGAGCAGTACTTC. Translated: CASSPGTGGDEQYF.

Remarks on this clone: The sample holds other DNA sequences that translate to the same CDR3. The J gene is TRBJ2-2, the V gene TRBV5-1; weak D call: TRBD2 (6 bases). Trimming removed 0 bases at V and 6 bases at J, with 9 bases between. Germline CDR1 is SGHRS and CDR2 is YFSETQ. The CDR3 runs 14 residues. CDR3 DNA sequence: TGCGCCAGCAGCTTGGCCGGGGGAGCCGGGGAGCTGTTTTTT. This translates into CASSLAGGAGELFF.

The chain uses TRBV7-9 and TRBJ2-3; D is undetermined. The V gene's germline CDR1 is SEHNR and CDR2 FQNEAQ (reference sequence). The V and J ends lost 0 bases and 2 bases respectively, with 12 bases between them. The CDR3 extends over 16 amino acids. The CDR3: CASSLASVLTTDTQYF. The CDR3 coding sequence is TGTGCCAGCAGCTTAGCGTCTGTACTTACCACAGATACGCAGTATTTT.

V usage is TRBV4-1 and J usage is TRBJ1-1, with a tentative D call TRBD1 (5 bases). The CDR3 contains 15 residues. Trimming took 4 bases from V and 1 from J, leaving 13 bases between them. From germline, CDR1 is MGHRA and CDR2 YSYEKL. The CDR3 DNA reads TGCGCCAGCAGCCGAATCGTCAGGGAGAACACTGAAGCTTTCTTT. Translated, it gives CASSRIVRENTEAFF.

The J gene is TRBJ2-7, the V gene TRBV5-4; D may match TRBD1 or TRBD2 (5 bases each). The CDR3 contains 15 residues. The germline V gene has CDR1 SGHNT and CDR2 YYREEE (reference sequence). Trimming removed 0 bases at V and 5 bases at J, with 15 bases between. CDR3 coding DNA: TGTGCCAGCAGCTTGGGTTCAGAGAGGGGCCACGAGCAGTACTTC. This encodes CASSLGSERGHEQYF.

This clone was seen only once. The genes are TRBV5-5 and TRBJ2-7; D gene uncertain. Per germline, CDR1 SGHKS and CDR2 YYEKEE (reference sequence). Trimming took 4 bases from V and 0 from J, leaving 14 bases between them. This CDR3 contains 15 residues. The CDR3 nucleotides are TGTGCCAGCAGCCCGCCCGGGCCAGTCTCCTACGAGCAGTACTTC. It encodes CASSPPGPVSYEQYF.

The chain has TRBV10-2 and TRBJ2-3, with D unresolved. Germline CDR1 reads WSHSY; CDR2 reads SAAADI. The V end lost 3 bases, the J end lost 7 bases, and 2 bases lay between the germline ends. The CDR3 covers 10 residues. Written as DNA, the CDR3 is TGCGCCAGCAGTGACAATACGCAGTATTTT. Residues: CASSDNTQYF.

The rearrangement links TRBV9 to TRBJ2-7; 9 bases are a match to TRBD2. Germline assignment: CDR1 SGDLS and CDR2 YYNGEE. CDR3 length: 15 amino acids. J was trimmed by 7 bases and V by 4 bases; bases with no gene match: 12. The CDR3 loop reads CASSLAGGPLWEQYF. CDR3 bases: TGTGCCAGCAGCCTCGCGGGAGGGCCTTTGTGGGAGCAGTACTTC.

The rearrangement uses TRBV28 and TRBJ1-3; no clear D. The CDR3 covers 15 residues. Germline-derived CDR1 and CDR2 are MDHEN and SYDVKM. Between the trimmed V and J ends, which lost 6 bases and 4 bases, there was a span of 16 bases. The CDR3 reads CASRLDSSLGNTIYF. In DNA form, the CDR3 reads TGTGCCAGCAGATTGGACTCATCTCTGGGAAACACCATATATTTT.

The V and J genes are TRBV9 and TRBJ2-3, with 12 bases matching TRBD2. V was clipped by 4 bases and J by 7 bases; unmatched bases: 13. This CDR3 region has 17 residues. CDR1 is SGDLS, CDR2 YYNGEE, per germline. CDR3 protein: CASSSGLAGRHRYTQYF. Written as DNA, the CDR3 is TGTGCCAGCAGCTCCGGACTAGCGGGAAGACATAGATATACGCAGTATTTT.

In nucleotides, the CDR3 is TGTGCCAGCAGCTTGGCCGTTGGGGCCAACGTCCTGACTTTC. It encodes CASSLAVGANVLTF. The V and J genes are TRBV5-6 and TRBJ2-6, with D unclear. CDR1 and CDR2 (germline): SGHDT, YYEEEE. The CDR3 extends over 14 amino acids. Between the trimmed V and J ends, which lost 0 bases and 3 bases, there was a span of 4 bases.

The CDR3 coding sequence is TGTGCCAGCACTCTGACAGGGCGCACAGATACGCAGTATTTT. Its translation is CASTLTGRTDTQYF. The rearrangement links TRBV28 to TRBJ2-3; 7 bases are shared with TRBD1. Germline trimming cut 7 bases from V and 1 base from J; bases unmatched to any gene: 5. CDR1 MDHEN and CDR2 SYDVKM come from the germline V gene. The CDR3 loop spans 14 amino acids.

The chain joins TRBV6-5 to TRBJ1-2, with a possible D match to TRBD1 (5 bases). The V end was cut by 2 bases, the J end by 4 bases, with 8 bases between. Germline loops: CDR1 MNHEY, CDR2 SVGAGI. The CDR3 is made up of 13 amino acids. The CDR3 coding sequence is TGTGCCAGCAGTTACGACAGCCCCTATGGCTACACCTTC. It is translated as CASSYDSPYGYTF.